The 8 T cell receptor beta chains in this list originate from one sample, sequenced in a study of blood T cell repertoires in COVID-19 (dated by TCRdb to 2020 to 2022). Libraries were prepared through the immunoSEQ multiplex PCR assay. The clones in this table, taken by TCRdb from immuneACCESS, are in-frame only. Not every clone is retained; where verified, under half of the shortfall comes from an unresolved V gene, and the cause of the rest is unknown. This sample is represented by fewer than 350,000 clones; 85% of them were singletons. The ten largest clones capture roughly 2.6% of the sample. Sequences were obtained from PBMCs or T cells enriched from blood (not recorded which). The receptors derive from a woman aged 45-60 years who had recovered from COVID-19.

This chain connects TRBV5-1 to TRBJ2-1; 16 nucleotides match TRBD2. This CDR3 is built from 17 residues. Trimming took 3 bases from V and 7 from J; bases not matched to a gene: 7. CDR1 is SGHRS, CDR2 YFSETQ, per germline. CDR3 DNA: TGCGCCAGCAGCTACGCCGGGACTAGCGGGGGGGTGAATGAGCAGTTCTTC. Translation gives CASSYAGTSGGVNEQFF.

This clone was seen only a few times. Other DNA variants within this sample encode the same CDR3. The chain recombines TRBV15 with TRBJ2-2, with 10 bases fitting TRBD1. Germline CDR1 reads LNHNV; CDR2 reads YYDKDF (reference sequence). Trimming took 1 base from V and 4 from J; bases not matched to a gene: 3. The CDR3 has 16 residues. The CDR3 nucleotides read TGTGCCACCAGCAGAGTTGGGACAGGGGTCACCGGGGAGCTGTTTTTT. Translating gives CATSRVGTGVTGELFF.

The chain uses TRBV6-5 and TRBJ2-1; 7 positions match TRBD2. The germline gives CDR1 MNHEY, CDR2 SVGAGI. CDR3 length equals 16 residues. V trimming: 4 bases; J trimming: 6 bases; junction bases outside the gene matches: 12. The CDR3 loop is CASSLGWREPSNEQFF. DNA of the CDR3: TGTGCCAGCAGTTTAGGTTGGCGGGAGCCATCCAATGAGCAGTTCTTC.

This clone turned up a few times. This sequence joins TRBV4-2 and TRBJ1-1, with TRBD1 matching 8 bases. The CDR3 length is 18 residues. J lost 3 bases, V lost 0 bases, and 12 bases had no gene match. CDR1 and CDR2 from the germline V gene are LGHNA and YNFKEQ. The CDR3 spells CASSQDGPDRVADTEAFF. The DNA for the CDR3 is TGTGCCAGCAGCCAAGATGGGCCGGACAGGGTCGCGGACACTGAAGCTTTCTTT.

The V gene is TRBV29-1, the J gene TRBJ1-2, with unresolved D. CDR3 length: 13 amino acids. The V and J ends lost 4 bases and 1 base respectively, with 10 bases between them. Germline CDR1 SQVTM, CDR2 ANQGSEA. The CDR3 sequence: CSVAGSINYGYTF. Written as DNA, the CDR3 is TGCAGCGTTGCCGGGAGCATTAACTATGGCTACACCTTC.

The V gene is TRBV5-1, the J gene TRBJ1-4; D gene ambiguous. The germline gives CDR1 SGHRS, CDR2 YFSETQ. There are 14 residues in the CDR3. Trimming pared 4 bases from V and 2 bases from J, leaving 9 bases between. CDR3 coding DNA: TGCGCCAGCAGCATAATCGGTACTAATGAAAAACTGTTTTTT. Translating gives CASSIIGTNEKLFF.

The V call is TRBV5-1, the J call TRBJ1-2; 11 bases map to TRBD1. The CDR3 has 15 residues. Unmatched junction bases numbered 4, after V lost 2 bases and J lost 4 bases. CDR1 is SGHRS, CDR2 YFSETQ, per germline. The CDR3 sequence is CASSLRTGGGYGYTF. The CDR3 nucleotides are TGCGCCAGCAGCTTACGGACAGGGGGCGGCTATGGCTACACCTTC.

This clone was seen once. This rearrangement joins TRBV2 to TRBJ2-7; 11 bases agree with TRBD1. The CDR3 spans 15 residues. Germline-derived CDR1 and CDR2 are SNHLY and FYNNEI. The trim removed 5 bases at V and 1 base at J, leaving 4 bases unmatched. CDR3 loop: CASSNRDRGSYEQYF. CDR3 coding DNA: TGTGCCAGCAGTAACCGGGACAGGGGGTCCTACGAGCAGTACTTC.